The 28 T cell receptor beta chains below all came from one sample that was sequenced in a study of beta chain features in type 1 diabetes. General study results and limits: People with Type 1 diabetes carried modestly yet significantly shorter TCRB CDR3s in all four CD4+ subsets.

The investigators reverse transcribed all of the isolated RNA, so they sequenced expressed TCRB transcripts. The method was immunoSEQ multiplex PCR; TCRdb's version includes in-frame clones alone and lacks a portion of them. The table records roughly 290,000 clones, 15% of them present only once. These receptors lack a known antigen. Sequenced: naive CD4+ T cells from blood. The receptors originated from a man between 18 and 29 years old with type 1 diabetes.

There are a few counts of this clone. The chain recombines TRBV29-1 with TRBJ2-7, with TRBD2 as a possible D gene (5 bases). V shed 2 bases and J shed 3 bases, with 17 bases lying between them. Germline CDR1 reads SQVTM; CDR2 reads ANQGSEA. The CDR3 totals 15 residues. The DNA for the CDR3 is TGCAGCGTTGAAATGAAGGAAGCGGCTGTCTACGAGCAGTACTTC. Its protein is CSVEMKEAAVYEQYF.

The CDR3 DNA reads TGTGCCAGCAAGGGACAGGTGAACACTGAAGCTTTCTTT. Protein product: CASKGQVNTEAFF. The chain employs TRBV19 and TRBJ1-1; 8 bases match TRBD1. The V gene's germline CDR1 is LNHDA and CDR2 SQIVND (reference sequence). The CDR3 extends over 13 amino acids. Trimming removed 9 bases from V and 0 bases from J; junction bases left unmatched: 3.

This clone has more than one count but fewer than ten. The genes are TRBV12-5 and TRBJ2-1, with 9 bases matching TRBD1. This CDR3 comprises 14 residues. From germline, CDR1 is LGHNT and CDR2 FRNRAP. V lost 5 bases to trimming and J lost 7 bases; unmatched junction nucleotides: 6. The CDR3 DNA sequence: TGTGCTAGTGGTCACGGACAGGGGTTGAATGAGCAGTTCTTC. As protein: CASGHGQGLNEQFF.

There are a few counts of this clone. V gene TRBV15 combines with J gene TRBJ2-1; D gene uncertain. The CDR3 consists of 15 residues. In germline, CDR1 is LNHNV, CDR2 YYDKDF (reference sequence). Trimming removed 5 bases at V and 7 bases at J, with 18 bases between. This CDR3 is CATSSLDRWRNEQFF. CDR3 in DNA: TGTGCCACCAGCTCTTTAGATCGGTGGAGAAATGAGCAGTTCTTC. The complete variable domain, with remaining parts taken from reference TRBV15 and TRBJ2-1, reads DAMVIQNPRYQVTQFGKPVTLSCSQTLNHNVMYWYQQKSSQAPKLLFHYYDKDFNNEADTPDNFQSRRPNTSFCFLDIRSPGLGDTAMYLCATSSLDRWRNEQFFGPGTRLTVL.

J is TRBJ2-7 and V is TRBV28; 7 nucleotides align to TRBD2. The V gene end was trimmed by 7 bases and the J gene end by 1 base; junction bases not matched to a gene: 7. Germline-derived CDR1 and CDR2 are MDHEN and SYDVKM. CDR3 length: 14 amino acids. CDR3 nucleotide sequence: TGTGCCAGCATGAGGGACGGGGGGTCCTACGAGCAGTACTTC. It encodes CASMRDGGSYEQYF.

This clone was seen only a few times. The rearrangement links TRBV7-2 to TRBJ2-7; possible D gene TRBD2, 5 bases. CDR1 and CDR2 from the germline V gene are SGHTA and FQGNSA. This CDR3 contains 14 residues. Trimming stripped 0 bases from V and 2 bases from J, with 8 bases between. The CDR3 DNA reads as TGTGCCAGCAGCTTAGCGGCGGGTCCCTACGAGCAGTACTTC. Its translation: CASSLAAGPYEQYF.

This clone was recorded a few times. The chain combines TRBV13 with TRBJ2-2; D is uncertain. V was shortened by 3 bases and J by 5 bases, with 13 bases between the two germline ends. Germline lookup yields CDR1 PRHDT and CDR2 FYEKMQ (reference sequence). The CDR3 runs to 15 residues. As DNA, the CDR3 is TGTGCCAGCAGCTTGGTCCAGGCTGGGACCGGGGAGCTGTTTTTT. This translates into CASSLVQAGTGELFF.

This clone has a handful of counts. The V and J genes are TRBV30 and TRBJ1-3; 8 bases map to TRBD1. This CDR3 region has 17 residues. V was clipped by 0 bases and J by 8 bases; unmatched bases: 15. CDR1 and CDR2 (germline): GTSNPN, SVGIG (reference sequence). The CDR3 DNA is TGTGCCTGGAGTGTCATTCGGGGCAGGGGGCTCGCAGACACCATATATTTT. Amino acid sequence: CAWSVIRGRGLADTIYF.

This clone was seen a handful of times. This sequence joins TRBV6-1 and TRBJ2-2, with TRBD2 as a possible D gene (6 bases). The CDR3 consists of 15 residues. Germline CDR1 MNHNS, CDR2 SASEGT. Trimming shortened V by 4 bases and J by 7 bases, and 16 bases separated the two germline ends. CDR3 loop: CASSALTRASGELFF. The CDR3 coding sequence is TGTGCCAGCAGTGCTTTGACTAGAGCTAGCGGGGAGCTGTTTTTT.

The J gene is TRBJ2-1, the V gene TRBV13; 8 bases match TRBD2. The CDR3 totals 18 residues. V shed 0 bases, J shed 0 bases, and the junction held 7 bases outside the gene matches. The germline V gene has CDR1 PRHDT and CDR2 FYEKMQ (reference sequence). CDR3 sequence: CASSLGGIAGNSYNEQFF. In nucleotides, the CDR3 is TGTGCCAGCAGCTTAGGAGGGATAGCGGGGAACTCCTACAATGAGCAGTTCTTC.

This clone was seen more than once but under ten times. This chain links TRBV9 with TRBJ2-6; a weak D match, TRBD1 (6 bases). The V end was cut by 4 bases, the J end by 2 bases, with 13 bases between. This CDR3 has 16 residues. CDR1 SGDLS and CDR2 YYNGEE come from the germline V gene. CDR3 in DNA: TGTGCCAGCAGCCCTCAGCCAGGGGCTGGGGCCAACGTCCTGACTTTC. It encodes CASSPQPGAGANVLTF.

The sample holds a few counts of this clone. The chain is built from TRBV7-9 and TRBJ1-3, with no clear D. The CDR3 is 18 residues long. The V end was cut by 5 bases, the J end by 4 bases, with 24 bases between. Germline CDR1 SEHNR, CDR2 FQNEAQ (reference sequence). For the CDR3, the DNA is TGTGCCAGCAGCCCTTCGCTGACCCAGGTGATAAGCGGAAACACCATATATTTT. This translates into CASSPSLTQVISGNTIYF.

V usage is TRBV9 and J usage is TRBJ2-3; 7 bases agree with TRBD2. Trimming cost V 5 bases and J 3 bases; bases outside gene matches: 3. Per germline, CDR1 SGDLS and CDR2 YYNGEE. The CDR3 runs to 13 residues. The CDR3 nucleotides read TGTGCCAGCAGTAGAGCGGGAACAGATACGCAGTATTTT. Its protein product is CASSRAGTDTQYF.

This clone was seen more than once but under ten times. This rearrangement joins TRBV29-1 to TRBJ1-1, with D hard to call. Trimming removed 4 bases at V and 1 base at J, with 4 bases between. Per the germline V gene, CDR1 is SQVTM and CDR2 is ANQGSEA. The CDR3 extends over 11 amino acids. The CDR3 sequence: CSVGRNTEAFF. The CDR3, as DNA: TGCAGCGTTGGCAGGAACACTGAAGCTTTCTTT. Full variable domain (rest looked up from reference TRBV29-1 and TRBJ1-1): SAVISQKPSRDICQRGTSLTIQCQVDSQVTMMFWYRQQPGQSLTLIATANQGSEATYESGFVIDKFPISRPNLTFSTLTVSNMSPEDSSIYLCSVGRNTEAFFGQGTRLTVV.

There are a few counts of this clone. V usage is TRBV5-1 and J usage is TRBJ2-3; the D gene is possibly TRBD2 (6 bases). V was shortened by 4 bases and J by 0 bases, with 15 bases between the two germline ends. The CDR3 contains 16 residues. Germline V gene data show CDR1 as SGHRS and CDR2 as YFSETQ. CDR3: CASSIGTRISTDTQYF. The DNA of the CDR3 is TGCGCCAGCAGCATCGGGACTCGAATAAGCACAGATACGCAGTATTTT.

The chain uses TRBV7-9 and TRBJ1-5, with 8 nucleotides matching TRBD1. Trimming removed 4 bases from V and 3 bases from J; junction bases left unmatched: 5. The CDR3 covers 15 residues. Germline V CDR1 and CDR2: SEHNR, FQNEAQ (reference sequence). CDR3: CASSYGTGFNQPQHF. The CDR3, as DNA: TGTGCCAGCAGCTATGGGACAGGCTTCAATCAGCCCCAGCATTTT.

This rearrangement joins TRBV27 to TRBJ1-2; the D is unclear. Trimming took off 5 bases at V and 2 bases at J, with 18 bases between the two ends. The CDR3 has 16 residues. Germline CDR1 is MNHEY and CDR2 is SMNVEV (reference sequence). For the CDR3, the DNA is TGTGCCAGCAGTCCATTCCCGGGAACAGCAAACTATGGCTACACCTTC. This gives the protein CASSPFPGTANYGYTF.

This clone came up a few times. The CDR3 protein is CAWTGYYNSPLHF. The CDR3 coding sequence is TGTGCCTGGACAGGGTATTATAATTCACCCCTCCACTTT. The V call is TRBV30, the J call TRBJ1-6; a possible D gene is TRBD1 (5 bases). The germline CDR1 and CDR2 sequences are GTSNPN and SVGIG (reference sequence). V lost 4 bases to trimming and J lost 4 bases, with 8 bases between them. The CDR3 totals 13 residues.

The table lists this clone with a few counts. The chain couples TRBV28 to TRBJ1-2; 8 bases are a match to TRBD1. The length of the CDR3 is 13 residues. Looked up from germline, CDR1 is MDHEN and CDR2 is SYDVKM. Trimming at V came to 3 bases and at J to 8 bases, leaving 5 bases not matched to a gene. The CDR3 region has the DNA TGTGCCAGCAGTTTCGACAGGGGAAGGGGCTACACCTTC. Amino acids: CASSFDRGRGYTF.

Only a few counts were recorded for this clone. In nucleotides, the CDR3 is TGTGCCAGCAGCGAATGGACAGTCTCCTACGAGCAGTACTTC. Its protein product is CASSEWTVSYEQYF. The rearrangement joins TRBV7-9 to TRBJ2-7; maybe TRBD1 (6 bases). The ends were cut back, 5 bases at V and 0 bases at J, with 11 bases in the middle. Germline V gives CDR1 SEHNR, CDR2 FQNEAQ (reference sequence). This CDR3 contains 14 residues.

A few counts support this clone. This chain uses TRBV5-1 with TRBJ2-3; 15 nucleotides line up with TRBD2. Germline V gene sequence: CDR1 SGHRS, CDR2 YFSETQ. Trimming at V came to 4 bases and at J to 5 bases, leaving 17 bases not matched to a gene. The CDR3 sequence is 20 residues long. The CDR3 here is CASSAPEGGLAGGLGDTQYF. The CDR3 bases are TGCGCCAGCAGCGCTCCCGAAGGCGGACTAGCGGGAGGGCTTGGAGATACGCAGTATTTT.

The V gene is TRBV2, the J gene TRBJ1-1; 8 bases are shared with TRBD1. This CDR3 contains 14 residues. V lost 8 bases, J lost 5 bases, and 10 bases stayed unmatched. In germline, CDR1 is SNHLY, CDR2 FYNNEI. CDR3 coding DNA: TGTGCCAGCCGTTTGAACAGGGGGAGGACTGAAGCTTTCTTT. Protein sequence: CASRLNRGRTEAFF.

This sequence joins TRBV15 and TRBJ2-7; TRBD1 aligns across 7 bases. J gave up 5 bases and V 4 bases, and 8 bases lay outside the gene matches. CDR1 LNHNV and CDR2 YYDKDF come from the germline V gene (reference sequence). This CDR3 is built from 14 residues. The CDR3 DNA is TGTGCCACCAGCAAGGGGGACAGAAAGGACGAGCAGTACTTC. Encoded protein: CATSKGDRKDEQYF. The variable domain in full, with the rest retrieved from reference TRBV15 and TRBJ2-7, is DAMVIQNPRYQVTQFGKPVTLSCSQTLNHNVMYWYQQKSSQAPKLLFHYYDKDFNNEADTPDNFQSRRPNTSFCFLDIRSPGLGDTAMYLCATSKGDRKDEQYFGPGTRLTVT.

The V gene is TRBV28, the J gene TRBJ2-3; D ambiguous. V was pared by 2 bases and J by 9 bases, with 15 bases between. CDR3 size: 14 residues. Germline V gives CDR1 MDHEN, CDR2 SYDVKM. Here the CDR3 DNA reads TGTGCCAGCAGTTTAGTATTTAAGCGAGGAACGCAGTATTTT. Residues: CASSLVFKRGTQYF.

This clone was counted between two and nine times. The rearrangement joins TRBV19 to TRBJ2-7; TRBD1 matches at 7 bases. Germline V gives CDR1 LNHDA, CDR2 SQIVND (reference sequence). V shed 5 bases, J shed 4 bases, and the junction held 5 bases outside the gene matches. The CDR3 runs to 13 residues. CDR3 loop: CASSRGTAYEQYF. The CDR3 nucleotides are TGTGCCAGTAGTCGTGGGACAGCGTACGAGCAGTACTTC.

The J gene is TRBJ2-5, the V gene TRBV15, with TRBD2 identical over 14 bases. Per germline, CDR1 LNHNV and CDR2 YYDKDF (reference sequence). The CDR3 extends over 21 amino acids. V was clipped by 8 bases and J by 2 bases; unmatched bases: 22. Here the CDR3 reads CATQPPGEPGLAGGRQETQYF. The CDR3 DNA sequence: TGTGCCACCCAACCGCCGGGAGAGCCCGGACTAGCGGGAGGCCGACAAGAGACCCAGTACTTC.

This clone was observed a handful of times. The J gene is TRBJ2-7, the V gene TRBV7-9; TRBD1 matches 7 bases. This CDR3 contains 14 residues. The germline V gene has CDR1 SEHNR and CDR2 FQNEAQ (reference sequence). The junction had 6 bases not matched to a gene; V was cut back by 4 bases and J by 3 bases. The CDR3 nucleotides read TGTGCCAGCAGCTCCGGGACAGAGTACTACGAGCAGTACTTC. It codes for CASSSGTEYYEQYF.

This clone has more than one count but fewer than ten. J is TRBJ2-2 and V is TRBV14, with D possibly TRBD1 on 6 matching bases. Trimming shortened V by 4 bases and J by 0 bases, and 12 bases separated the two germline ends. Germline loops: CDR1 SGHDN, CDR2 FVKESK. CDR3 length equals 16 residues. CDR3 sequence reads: CASSPPGTPNTGELFF. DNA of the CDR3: TGTGCCAGCAGCCCCCCCGGGACACCGAACACCGGGGAGCTGTTTTTT.